This TCR beta chain was captured in a study of CD8+CD57+ T cells in acquired aplastic anemia. Looking at the study overall: Each DNA sample taken from sorted CD4+ and CD8+ cells came to about 3 ug on average.

Germline lookup yields CDR1 GTSNPN and CDR2 SVGIG (reference sequence). The CDR3 is 15 amino acids. Trimming pared 0 bases from V and 6 bases from J, leaving 12 bases between. TCR beta VDJ and CDR3 profiling used genomic DNA as template. TCRdb reanalysed the reads using MiXCR and keeps one entry per CDR3 protein. The repertoire includes around 430,000 distinct CDR3 sequences, around 30% of them detected once, and less than 0.85% sits in the top ten. In patients chosen for sequencing, flow cytometry had shown CD8+CD57+ cell expansion. Patients uniformly had severe acquired aplastic anemia. Patients had not yet gotten any therapy when their blood was taken for sampling. General study results and limits: Overlapping CD8+ CDR3 repertoires of patients and controls contained roughly 29 shared sequences.

Notes on this clonotype: What it binds is unknown.

The specimen was sorted CD4+, CD8+, or CD8+CD57+ T cells (not recorded which) from PBMCs. The chain combines TRBV30 with TRBJ1-6, with no clear D. This sequence originates from a human donor with aplastic anemia. CDR3 coding DNA: TGTGCCTGGAGTGTAGCCACGGCTGGTAATTCACCCCTCCACTTT. Protein: CAWSVATAGNSPLHF.